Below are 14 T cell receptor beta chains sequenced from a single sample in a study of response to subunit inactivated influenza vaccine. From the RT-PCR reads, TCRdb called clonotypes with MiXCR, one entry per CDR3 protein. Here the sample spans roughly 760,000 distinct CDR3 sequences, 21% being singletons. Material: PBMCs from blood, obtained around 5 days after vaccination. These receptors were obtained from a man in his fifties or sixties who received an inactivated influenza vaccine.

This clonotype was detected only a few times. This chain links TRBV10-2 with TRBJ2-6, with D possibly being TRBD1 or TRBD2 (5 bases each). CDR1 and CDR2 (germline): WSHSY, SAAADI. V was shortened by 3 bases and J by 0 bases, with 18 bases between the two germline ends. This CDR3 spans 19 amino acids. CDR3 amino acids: CASSDGGTLSSSGANVLTF. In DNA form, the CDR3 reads TGCGCCAGCAGTGATGGGGGAACCTTATCTAGCTCTGGGGCCAACGTCCTGACTTTC.

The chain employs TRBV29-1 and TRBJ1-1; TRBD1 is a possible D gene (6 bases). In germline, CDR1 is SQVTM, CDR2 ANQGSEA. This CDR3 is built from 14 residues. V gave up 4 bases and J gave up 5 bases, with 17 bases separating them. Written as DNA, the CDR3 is TGCAGCGTTGCATACGGGGGGCGGGGGACTGAAGCTTTCTTT. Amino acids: CSVAYGGRGTEAFF.

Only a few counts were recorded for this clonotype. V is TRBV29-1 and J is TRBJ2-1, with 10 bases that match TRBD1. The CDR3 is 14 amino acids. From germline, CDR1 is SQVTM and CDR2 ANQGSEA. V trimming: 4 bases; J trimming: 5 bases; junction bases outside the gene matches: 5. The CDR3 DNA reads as TGCAGCGTTGGGGGACAGGGGTTCAACAATGAGCAGTTCTTC. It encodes CSVGGQGFNNEQFF.

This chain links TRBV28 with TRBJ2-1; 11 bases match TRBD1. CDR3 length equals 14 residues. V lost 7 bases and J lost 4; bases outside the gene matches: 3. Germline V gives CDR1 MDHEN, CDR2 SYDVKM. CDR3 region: CASKGTGGYNEQFF. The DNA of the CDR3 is TGTGCCAGCAAAGGGACAGGGGGTTACAATGAGCAGTTCTTC. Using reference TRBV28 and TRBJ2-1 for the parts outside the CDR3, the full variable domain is DVKVTQSSRYLVKRTGEKVFLECVQDMDHENMFWYRQDPGLGLRLIYFSYDVKMKEKGDIPEGYSVSREKKERFSLILESASTNQTSMYLCASKGTGGYNEQFFGPGTRLTVL.

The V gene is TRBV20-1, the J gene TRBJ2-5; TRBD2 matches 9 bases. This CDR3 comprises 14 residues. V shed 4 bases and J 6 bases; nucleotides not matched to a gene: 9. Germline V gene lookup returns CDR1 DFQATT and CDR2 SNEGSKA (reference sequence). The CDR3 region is CSATPWTSEKTQYF. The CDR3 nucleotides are TGCAGTGCTACCCCCTGGACTAGCGAGAAGACCCAGTACTTC.

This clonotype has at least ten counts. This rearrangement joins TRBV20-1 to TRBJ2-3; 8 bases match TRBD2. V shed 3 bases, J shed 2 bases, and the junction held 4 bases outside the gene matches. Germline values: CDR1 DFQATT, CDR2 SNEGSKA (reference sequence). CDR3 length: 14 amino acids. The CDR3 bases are TGCAGTGCTAGGGTAGCGGGGAACACAGATACGCAGTATTTT. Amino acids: CSARVAGNTDTQYF.

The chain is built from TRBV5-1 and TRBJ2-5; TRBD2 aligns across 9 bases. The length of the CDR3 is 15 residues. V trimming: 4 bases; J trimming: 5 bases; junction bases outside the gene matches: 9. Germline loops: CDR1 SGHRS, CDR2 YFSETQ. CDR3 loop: CASSRAASGMETQYF. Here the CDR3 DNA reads TGCGCCAGCAGCCGGGCGGCTAGCGGGATGGAGACCCAGTACTTC.

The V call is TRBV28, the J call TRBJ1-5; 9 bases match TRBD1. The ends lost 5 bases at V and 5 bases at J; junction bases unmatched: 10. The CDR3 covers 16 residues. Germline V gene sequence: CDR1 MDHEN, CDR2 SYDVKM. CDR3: CASSRIGTGTYQPQHF. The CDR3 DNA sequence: TGTGCCAGCAGTCGCATCGGGACAGGGACTTATCAGCCCCAGCATTTT.

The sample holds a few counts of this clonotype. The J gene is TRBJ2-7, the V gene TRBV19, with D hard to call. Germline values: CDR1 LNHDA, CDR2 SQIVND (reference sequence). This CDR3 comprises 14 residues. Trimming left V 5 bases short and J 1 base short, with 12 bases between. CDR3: CASSHRGVSYEQYF. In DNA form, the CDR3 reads TGTGCCAGTAGTCACCGAGGTGTTTCCTACGAGCAGTACTTC.

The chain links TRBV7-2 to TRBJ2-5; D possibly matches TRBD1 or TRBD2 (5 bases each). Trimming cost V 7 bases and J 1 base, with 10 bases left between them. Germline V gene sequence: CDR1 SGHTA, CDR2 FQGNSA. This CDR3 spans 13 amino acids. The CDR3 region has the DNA TGTGCCAGCACCTCGGGACCCCAAGAGACCCAGTACTTC. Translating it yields CASTSGPQETQYF.

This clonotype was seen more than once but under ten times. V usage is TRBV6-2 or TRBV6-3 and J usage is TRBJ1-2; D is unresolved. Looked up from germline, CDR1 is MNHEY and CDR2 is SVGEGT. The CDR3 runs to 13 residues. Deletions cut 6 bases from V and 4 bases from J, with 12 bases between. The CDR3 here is CASRPREPYGYTF. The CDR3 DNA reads TGTGCCAGCAGACCTCGGGAGCCCTATGGCTACACCTTC.

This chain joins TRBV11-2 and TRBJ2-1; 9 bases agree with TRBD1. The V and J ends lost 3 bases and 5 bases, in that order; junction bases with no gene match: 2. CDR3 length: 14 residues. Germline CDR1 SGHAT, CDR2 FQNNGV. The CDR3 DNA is TGTGCCAGCAGCTTCGGGACAGGGAACAATGAGCAGTTCTTC. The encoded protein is CASSFGTGNNEQFF.

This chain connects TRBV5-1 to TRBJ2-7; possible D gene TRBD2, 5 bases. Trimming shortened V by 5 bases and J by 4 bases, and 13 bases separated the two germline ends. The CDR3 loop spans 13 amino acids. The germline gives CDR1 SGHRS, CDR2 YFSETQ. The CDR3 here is CASRRGLQYEQYF. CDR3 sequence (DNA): TGCGCCAGCAGAAGAGGGCTCCAATACGAGCAGTACTTC.

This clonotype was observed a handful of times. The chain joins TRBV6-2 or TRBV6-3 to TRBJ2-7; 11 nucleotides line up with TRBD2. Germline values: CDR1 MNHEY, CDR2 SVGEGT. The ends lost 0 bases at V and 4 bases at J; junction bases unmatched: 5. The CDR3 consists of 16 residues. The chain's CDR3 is CASSYSTLAGEYEQYF. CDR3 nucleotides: TGTGCCAGCAGTTACTCGACACTAGCGGGAGAGTACGAGCAGTACTTC.